A selection of T cell receptor beta chains follows, all from one sample in a study of blood T cell repertoires in COVID-19. Assay: immunoSEQ multiplex PCR; the TCRdb copy retains only in-frame clones and omits some. The sample includes roughly 49,000 clones, roughly 84% seen only once; the top ten take 4% to 5.5%. The sequencing sample was made of peripheral blood. Receptors were obtained from a man aged 45-65 years with active COVID-19. Each CDR3 is given with its conserved first and last residue. The D gene is left open where the match is weak.

len: 14; j_gene: TRBJ2-7; d_gene: NA; v_gene: TRBV6-5; CDR3nt: TGTGCCAGCTCCTGGGGGGACAGCTCCTACGAGCAGTACTTC; CDR3aa: CASSWGDSSYEQYF
len: 15; j_gene: TRBJ1-5; d_gene: TRBD1; v_gene: TRBV2; CDR3nt: TGTGCCAGCAGTGATCGGGACAGGGGGGGTCAGCCCCAGCATTTT; CDR3aa: CASSDRDRGGQPQHF
len: 13; j_gene: TRBJ1-5; d_gene: NA; v_gene: TRBV12-3/TRBV12-4; CDR3nt: TGTGCCAGCAGTTTATCTAGAAATCAGCCCCAGCATTTT; CDR3aa: CASSLSRNQPQHF
len: 14; j_gene: TRBJ1-1; d_gene: NA; v_gene: TRBV7-9; CDR3nt: TGTGCCAGCAGCCTAACAGCAGGGTTTACTGAAGCTTTCTTT; CDR3aa: CASSLTAGFTEAFF
len: 17; j_gene: TRBJ2-5; d_gene: TRBD1; v_gene: TRBV10-3; CDR3nt: TGTGCCATCAGTCGCAACGGCCGGGACAGGGGGCAAGAGACCCAGTACTTC; CDR3aa: CAISRNGRDRGQETQYF
len: 15; j_gene: TRBJ1-4; d_gene: NA; v_gene: TRBV11-2; CDR3nt: TGTGCCAGCAGCTTAGTCCCTGCAACTAATGAAAAACTGTTTTTT; CDR3aa: CASSLVPATNEKLFF
len: 13; j_gene: TRBJ1-2; d_gene: NA; v_gene: TRBV9; CDR3nt: TGTGCCAGCAGCGTTGGGGGCGCCTATGGCTACACCTTC; CDR3aa: CASSVGGAYGYTF
len: 16; j_gene: TRBJ1-2; d_gene: TRBD1; v_gene: TRBV6-6; CDR3nt: TGTGCCAGCAGTTACTCGCCGGGACAGGGGGCATATGGCTACACCTTC; CDR3aa: CASSYSPGQGAYGYTF
len: 14; j_gene: TRBJ1-1; d_gene: NA; v_gene: TRBV6-6; CDR3nt: TGTGCCAGCAGTTACTCGGGGGGAGACACTGAAGCTTTCTTT; CDR3aa: CASSYSGGDTEAFF
len: 16; j_gene: TRBJ1-4; d_gene: TRBD1; v_gene: TRBV6-5; CDR3nt: TGTGCCAGCAGTTATTCGTATCCGGGACAGGGAGGAAAACTGTTTTTT; CDR3aa: CASSYSYPGQGGKLFF
len: 14; j_gene: TRBJ1-3; d_gene: TRBD1; v_gene: TRBV3-1/TRBV3-2; CDR3nt: TGTGCCAGCAGCCGGGACAGCTCTGGAAACACCATATATTTT; CDR3aa: CASSRDSSGNTIYF
len: 16; j_gene: TRBJ2-7; d_gene: TRBD2; v_gene: TRBV6-6; CDR3nt: TGTGCCAGCAGTTACTCCGGGACTAGCGGGGGCTACGAGCAGTACTTC; CDR3aa: CASSYSGTSGGYEQYF
len: 12; j_gene: TRBJ2-7; d_gene: NA; v_gene: TRBV14; CDR3nt: TGTGCCAGCAGCCGAACTACCTACGAGCAGTACTTC; CDR3aa: CASSRTTYEQYF
len: 14; j_gene: TRBJ2-7; d_gene: NA; v_gene: TRBV27; CDR3nt: TGTGCCAGCAGTTTATCTCGACTTTTCTACGAGCAGTACTTC; CDR3aa: CASSLSRLFYEQYF
len: 17; j_gene: TRBJ1-6; d_gene: NA; v_gene: TRBV27; CDR3nt: TGTGCCAGCAGTTTATCTTGGACGGGGGCCGGGAGGACACCCCTCCACTTT; CDR3aa: CASSLSWTGAGRTPLHF
len: 16; j_gene: TRBJ2-3; d_gene: TRBD2; v_gene: TRBV20-1; CDR3nt: TGCAGTGCTAGTCTGACCGGGGCGGGGGGCACAGATACGCAGTATTTT; CDR3aa: CSASLTGAGGTDTQYF
len: 15; j_gene: TRBJ2-7; d_gene: TRBD2; v_gene: TRBV11-2; CDR3nt: TGTGCCAGCAGCTTTCGACTAGCGGGGGCTAGCGAGCAGTACTTC; CDR3aa: CASSFRLAGASEQYF
len: 15; j_gene: TRBJ2-3; d_gene: TRBD2; v_gene: TRBV10-3; CDR3nt: TGTGCCATCACCGGACTAGCGGGGAGCACAGATACGCAGTATTTT; CDR3aa: CAITGLAGSTDTQYF
len: 13; j_gene: TRBJ1-3; d_gene: NA; v_gene: TRBV7-2; CDR3nt: TGTGCCAGCGGTCGGAGCTCTGGAAACACCATATATTTT; CDR3aa: CASGRSSGNTIYF
len: 15; j_gene: TRBJ1-2; d_gene: NA; v_gene: TRBV10-3; CDR3nt: TGTGCCATCAGTGAGTCATCCGGAGGTAACTATGGCTACACCTTC; CDR3aa: CAISESSGGNYGYTF
len: 13; j_gene: TRBJ2-1; d_gene: NA; v_gene: TRBV11-3; CDR3nt: TGTGCCAGCAGCTTAGGACTAAACAATGAGCAGTTCTTC; CDR3aa: CASSLGLNNEQFF
len: 13; j_gene: TRBJ2-7; d_gene: NA; v_gene: TRBV10-3; CDR3nt: TGTGCCATCAGTGAGTCTACATACTACGAGCAGTACTTC; CDR3aa: CAISESTYYEQYF
len: 14; j_gene: TRBJ2-3; d_gene: NA; v_gene: TRBV11-3; CDR3nt: TGTGCCAGCAGCTCCCGACAGAACACAGATACGCAGTATTTT; CDR3aa: CASSSRQNTDTQYF
len: 14; j_gene: TRBJ2-1; d_gene: TRBD2; v_gene: TRBV19; CDR3nt: TGTGCCAGTAGTACGCCGACGCTAGCGGGGGGGAAGTTCTTC; CDR3aa: CASSTPTLAGGKFF
len: 11; j_gene: TRBJ2-3; d_gene: NA; v_gene: TRBV3-1/TRBV3-2; CDR3nt: TGTGCCAGCAGCCTCGGGGATACGCAGTATTTT; CDR3aa: CASSLGDTQYF